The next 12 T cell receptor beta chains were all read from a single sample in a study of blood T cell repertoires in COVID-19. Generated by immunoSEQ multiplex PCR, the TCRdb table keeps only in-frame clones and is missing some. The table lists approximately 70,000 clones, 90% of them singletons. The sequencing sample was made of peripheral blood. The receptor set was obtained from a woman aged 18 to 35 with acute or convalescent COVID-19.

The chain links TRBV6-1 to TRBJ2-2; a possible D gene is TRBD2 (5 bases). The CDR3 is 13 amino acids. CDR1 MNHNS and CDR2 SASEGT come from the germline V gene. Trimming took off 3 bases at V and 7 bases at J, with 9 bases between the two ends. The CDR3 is CASSETGNGELFF. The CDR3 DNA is TGTGCCAGCAGTGAGACGGGGAACGGGGAGCTGTTTTTT.

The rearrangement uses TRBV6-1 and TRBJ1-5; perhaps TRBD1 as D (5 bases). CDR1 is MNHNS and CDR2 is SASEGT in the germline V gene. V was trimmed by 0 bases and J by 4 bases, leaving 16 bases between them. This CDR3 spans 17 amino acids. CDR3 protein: CASSEARVLGGNQPQHF. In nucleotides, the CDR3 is TGTGCCAGCAGTGAAGCAAGGGTCCTGGGGGGGAATCAGCCCCAGCATTTT.

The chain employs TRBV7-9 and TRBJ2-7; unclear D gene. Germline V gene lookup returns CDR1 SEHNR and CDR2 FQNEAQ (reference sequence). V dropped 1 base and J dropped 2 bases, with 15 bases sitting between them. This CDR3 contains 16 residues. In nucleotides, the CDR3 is TGTGCCAGCAGCTTAGATCCGATTAGCCCGGCCTACGAGCAGTACTTC. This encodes CASSLDPISPAYEQYF.

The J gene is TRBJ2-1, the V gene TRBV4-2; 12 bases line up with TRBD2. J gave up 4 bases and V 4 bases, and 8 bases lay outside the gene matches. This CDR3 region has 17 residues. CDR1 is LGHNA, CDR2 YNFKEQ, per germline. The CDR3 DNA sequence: TGTGCCAGCAGCCGTTCGACTAGCGGGGGATTATACAATGAGCAGTTCTTC. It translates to CASSRSTSGGLYNEQFF.

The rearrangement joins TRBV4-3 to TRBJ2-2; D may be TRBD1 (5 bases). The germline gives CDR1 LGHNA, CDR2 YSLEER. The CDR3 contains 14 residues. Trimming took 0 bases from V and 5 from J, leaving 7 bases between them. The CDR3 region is CASSQDRVTGELFF. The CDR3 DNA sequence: TGCGCCAGCAGCCAAGACAGGGTGACCGGGGAGCTGTTTTTT.

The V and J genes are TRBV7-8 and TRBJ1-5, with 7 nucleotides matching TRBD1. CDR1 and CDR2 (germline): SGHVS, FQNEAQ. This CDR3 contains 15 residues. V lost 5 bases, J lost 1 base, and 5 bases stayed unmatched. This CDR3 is CASSDREASNQPQHF. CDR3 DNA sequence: TGTGCCAGCAGCGACAGGGAAGCAAGCAATCAGCCCCAGCATTTT.

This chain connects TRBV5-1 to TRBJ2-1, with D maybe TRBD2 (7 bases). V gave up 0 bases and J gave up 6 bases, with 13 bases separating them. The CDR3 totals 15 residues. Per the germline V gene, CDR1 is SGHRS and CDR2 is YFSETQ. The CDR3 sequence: CASSLALGGVNEQFF. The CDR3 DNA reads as TGCGCCAGCAGCTTGGCTCTAGGGGGGGTCAATGAGCAGTTCTTC.

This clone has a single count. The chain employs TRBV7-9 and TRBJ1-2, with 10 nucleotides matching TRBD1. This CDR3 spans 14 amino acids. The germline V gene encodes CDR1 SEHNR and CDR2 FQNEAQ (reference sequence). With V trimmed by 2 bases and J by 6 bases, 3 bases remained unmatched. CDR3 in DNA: TGTGCCAGCAGCTTAACCGGGACAGGGGATGGCTACACCTTC. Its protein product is CASSLTGTGDGYTF. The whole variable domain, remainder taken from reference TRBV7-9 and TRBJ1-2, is DTGVSQNPRHKITKRGQNVTFRCDPISEHNRLYWYRQTLGQGPEFLTYFQNEAQLEKSRLLSDRFSAERPKGSFSTLEIQRTEQGDSAMYLCASSLTGTGDGYTFGSGTRLTVV.

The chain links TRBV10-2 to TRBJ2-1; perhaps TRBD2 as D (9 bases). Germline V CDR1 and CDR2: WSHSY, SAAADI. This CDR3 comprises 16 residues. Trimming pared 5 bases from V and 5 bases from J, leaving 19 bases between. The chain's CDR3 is CASSNRGASGNNEQFF. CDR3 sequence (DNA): TGCGCCAGCAGTAACAGGGGGGCTAGCGGGAACAATGAGCAGTTCTTC.

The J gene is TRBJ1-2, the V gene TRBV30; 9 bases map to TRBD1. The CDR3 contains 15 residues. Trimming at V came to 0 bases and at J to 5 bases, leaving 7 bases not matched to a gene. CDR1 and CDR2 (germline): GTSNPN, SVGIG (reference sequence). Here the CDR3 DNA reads TGTGCCTGGAGTGTATGGGGACAGGGCGGATATGGCTACACCTTC. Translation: CAWSVWGQGGYGYTF.

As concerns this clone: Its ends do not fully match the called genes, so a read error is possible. The chain's CDR3 is CAGSQTGPYEQYF. Here the CDR3 DNA reads TGTGCCGGCAGTCAAACAGGCCCGTACGAGCAGTACTTC. The rearrangement links TRBV6-6 to TRBJ2-7, with TRBD1 as a possible D gene (5 bases). The CDR3 is 13 amino acids. Per the germline V gene, CDR1 is MNHNY and CDR2 is SVGAGI (reference sequence).

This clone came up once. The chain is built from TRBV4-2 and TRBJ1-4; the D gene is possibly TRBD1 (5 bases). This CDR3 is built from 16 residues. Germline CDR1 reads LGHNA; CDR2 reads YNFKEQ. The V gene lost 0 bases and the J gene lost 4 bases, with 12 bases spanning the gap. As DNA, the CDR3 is TGTGCCAGCAGCCAAGAAGGGCACGACAGTAATGAAAAACTGTTTTTT. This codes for CASSQEGHDSNEKLFF.